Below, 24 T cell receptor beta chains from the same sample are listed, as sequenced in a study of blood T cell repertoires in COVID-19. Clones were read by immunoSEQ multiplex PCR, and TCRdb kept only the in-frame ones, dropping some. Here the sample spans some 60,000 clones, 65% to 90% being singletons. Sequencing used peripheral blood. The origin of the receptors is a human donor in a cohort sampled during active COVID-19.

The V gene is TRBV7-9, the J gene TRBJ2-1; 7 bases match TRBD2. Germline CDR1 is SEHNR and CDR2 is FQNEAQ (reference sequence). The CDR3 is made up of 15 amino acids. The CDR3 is CGVITGGEDYNEQFF. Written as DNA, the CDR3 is TGTGGGGTTATCACGGGGGGAGAAGATTACAATGAGCAGTTCTTC. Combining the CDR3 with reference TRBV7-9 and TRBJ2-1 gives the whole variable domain DTGVSQNPRHKITKRGQNVTFRCDPISEHNRLYWYRQTLGQGPEFLTYFQNEAQLEKSRLLSDRFSAERPKGSFSTLEIQRTEQGDSAMYLCGVITGGEDYNEQFFGPGTRLTVL.

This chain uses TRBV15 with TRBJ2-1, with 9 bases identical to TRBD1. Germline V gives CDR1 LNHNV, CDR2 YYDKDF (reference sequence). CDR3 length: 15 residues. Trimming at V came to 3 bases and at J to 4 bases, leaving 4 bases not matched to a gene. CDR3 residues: CATSRGQGEYNEQFF. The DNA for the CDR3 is TGTGCCACCAGCAGGGGACAGGGAGAATACAATGAGCAGTTCTTC. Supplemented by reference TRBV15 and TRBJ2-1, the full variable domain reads DAMVIQNPRYQVTQFGKPVTLSCSQTLNHNVMYWYQQKSSQAPKLLFHYYDKDFNNEADTPDNFQSRRPNTSFCFLDIRSPGLGDTAMYLCATSRGQGEYNEQFFGPGTRLTVL.

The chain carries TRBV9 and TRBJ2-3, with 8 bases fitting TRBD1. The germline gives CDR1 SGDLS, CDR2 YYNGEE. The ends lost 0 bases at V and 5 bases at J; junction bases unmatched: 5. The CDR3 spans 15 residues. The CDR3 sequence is CASSVAGQGGDTQYF. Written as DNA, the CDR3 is TGTGCCAGCAGCGTAGCCGGACAGGGTGGAGATACGCAGTATTTT.

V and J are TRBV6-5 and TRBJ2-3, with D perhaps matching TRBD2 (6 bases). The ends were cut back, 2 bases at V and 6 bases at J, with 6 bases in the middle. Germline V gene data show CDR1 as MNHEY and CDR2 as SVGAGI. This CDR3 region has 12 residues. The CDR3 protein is CASSYRGDTQYF. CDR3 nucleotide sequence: TGTGCCAGCAGTTACCGGGGGGATACGCAGTATTTT.

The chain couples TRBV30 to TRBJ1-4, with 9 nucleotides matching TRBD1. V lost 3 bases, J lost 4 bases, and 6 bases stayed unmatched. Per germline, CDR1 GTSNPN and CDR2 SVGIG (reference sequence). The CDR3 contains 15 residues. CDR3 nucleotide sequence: TGTGCCTGGAGCCTAGGGACAGGGAGTAATGAAAAACTGTTTTTT. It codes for CAWSLGTGSNEKLFF.

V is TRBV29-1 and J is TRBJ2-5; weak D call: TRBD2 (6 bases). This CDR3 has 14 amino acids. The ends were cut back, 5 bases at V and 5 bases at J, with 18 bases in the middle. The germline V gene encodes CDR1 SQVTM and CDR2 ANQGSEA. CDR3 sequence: CSVSEGSGRETQYF. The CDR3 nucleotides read TGCAGCGTTTCGGAGGGTTCCGGTCGTGAGACCCAGTACTTC.

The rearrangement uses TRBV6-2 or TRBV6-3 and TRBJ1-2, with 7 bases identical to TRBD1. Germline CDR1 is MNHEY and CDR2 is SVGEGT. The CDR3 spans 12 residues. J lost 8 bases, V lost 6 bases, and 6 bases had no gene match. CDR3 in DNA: TGTGCCAGCAGCTTGACAGGGTTCGGCTACACCTTC. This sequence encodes CASSLTGFGYTF.

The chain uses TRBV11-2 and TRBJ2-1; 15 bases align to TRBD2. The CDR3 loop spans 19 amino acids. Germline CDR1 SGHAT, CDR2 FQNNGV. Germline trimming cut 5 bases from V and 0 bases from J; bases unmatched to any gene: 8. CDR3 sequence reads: CASSQGGLAGGSSYNEQFF. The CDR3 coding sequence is TGTGCCAGCAGCCAAGGGGGACTAGCGGGGGGAAGCTCCTACAATGAGCAGTTCTTC.

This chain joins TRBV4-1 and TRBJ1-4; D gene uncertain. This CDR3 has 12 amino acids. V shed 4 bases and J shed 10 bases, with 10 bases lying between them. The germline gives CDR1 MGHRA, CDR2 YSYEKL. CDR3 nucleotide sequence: TGCGCCAGCAGCCCTACAGCGGGAAAACTGTTTTTT. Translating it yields CASSPTAGKLFF.

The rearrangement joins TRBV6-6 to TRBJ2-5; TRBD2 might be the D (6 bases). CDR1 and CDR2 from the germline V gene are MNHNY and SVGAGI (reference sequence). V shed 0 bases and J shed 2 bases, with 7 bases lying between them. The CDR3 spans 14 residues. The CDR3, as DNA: TGTGCCAGCAGTTACTCTGCGGGGCAAGAGACCCAGTACTTC. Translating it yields CASSYSAGQETQYF.

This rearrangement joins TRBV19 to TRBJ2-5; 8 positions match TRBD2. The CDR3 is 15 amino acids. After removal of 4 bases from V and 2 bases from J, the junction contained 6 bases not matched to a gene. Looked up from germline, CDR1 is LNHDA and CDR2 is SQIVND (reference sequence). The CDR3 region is CASSRSGGRQETQYF. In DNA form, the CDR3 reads TGTGCCAGTAGTAGAAGCGGGGGTAGACAAGAGACCCAGTACTTC.

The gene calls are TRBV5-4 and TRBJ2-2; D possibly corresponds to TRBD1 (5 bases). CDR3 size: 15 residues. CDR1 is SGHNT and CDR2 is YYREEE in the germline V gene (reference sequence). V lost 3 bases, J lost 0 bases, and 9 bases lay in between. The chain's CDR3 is CASSSRAPNTGELFF. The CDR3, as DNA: TGTGCCAGCAGCTCCAGGGCCCCGAACACCGGGGAGCTGTTTTTT.

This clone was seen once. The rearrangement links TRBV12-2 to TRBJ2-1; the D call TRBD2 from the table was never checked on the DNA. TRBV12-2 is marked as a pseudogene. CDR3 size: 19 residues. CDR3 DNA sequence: TGTGCAAGTCGCTTAGCGCAACCTTCTTGCGGGGGCTCCTACAATGAGCAGTTCTTC. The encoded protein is CASRLAQPSCGGSYNEQFF.

Here the CDR3 DNA reads TGTGCAAGTCGCTTAATACGGTTCTATGGCTACACCTTC. The encoded protein is CASRLIRFYGYTF. The chain uses TRBV12-2 and TRBJ1-2. TRBV12-2 is recorded as a pseudogene. This CDR3 region has 13 residues.

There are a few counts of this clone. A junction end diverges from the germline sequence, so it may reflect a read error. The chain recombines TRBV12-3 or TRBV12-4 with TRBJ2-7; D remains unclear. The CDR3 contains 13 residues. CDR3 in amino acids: CASSFGGSHEQYF. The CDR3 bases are TGTGCCAGCAGTTTCGGCGGCTCCCACGAGCAGTACTTC.

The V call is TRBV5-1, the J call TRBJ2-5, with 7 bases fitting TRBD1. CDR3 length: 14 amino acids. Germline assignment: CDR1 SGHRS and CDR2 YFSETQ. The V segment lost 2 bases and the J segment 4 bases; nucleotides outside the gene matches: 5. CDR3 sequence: CASSLTGELETQYF. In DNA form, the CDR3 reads TGCGCCAGCAGCTTAACAGGGGAGTTAGAGACCCAGTACTTC.

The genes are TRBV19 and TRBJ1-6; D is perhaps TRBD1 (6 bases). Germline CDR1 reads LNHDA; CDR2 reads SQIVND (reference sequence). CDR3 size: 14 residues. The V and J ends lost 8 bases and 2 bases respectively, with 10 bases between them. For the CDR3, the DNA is TGTGCCAGTTCCTCAGGGGCCTATAATTCACCCCTCCACTTT. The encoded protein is CASSSGAYNSPLHF. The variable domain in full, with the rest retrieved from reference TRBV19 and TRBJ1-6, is DGGITQSPKYLFRKEGQNVTLSCEQNLNHDAMYWYRQDPGQGLRLIYYSQIVNDFQKGDIAEGYSVSREKKESFPLTVTSAQKNPTAFYLCASSSGAYNSPLHFGNGTRLTVT.

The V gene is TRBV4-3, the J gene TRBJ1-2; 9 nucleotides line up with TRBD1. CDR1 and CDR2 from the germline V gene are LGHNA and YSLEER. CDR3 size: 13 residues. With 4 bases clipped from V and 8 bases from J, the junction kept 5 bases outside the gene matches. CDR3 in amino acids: CASSPGQGRGYTF. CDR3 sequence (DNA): TGCGCCAGCAGCCCTGGACAGGGGCGAGGCTACACCTTC.

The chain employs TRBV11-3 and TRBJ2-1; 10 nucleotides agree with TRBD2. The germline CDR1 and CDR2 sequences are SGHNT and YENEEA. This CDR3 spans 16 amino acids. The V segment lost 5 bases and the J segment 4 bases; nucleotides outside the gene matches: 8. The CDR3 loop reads CASSPSGGGFYNEQFF. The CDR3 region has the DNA TGTGCCAGCAGCCCTAGCGGGGGCGGGTTTTACAATGAGCAGTTCTTC.

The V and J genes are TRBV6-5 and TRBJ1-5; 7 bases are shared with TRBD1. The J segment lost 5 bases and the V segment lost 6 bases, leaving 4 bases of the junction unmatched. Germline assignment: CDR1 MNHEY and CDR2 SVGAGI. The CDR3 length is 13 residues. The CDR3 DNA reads TGTGCCAGCAGACAGGGGATGCATCAGCCCCAGCATTTT. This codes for CASRQGMHQPQHF.

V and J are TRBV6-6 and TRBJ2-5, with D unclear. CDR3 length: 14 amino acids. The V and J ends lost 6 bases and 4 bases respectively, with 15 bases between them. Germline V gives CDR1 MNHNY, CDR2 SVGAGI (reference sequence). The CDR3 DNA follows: TGTGCCAGCAGGATTGCCCAGGCCTCAGAGACCCAGTACTTC. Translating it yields CASRIAQASETQYF.

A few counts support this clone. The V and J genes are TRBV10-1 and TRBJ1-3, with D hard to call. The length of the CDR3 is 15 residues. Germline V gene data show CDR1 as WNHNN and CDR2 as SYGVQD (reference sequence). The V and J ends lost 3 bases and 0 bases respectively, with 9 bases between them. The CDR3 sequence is CASSDGVSSGNTIYF. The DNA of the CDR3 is TGCGCCAGCAGTGATGGAGTCTCCTCTGGAAACACCATATATTTT.

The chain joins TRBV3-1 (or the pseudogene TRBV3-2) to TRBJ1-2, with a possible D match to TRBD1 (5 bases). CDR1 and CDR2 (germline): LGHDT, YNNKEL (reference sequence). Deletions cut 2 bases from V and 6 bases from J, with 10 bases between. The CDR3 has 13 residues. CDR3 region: CASSQTGPNGYTF. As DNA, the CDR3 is TGTGCCAGCAGCCAAACAGGCCCGAATGGCTACACCTTC.

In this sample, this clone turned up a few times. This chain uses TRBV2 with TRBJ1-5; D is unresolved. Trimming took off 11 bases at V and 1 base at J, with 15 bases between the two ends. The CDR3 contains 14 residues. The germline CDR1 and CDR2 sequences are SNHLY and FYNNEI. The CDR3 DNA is TGTGCCGGGAGCATTGAAGGGAGCAATCAGCCCCAGCATTTT. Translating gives CAGSIEGSNQPQHF.